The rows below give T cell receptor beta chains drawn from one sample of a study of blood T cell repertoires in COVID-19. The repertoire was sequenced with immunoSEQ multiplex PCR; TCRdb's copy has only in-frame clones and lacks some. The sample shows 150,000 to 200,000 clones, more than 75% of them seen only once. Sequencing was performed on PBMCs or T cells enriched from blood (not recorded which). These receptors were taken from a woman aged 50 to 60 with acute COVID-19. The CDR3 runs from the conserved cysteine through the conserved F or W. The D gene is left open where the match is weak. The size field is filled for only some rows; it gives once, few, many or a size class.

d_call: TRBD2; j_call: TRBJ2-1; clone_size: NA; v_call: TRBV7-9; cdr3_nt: TGTGCCAGCAGCTCGCCCGGACTAGCGGGGTACAATGAGCAGTTCTTC; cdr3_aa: CASSSPGLAGYNEQFF
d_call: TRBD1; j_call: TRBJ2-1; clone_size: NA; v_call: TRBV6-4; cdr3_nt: TGTGCCAGCAGTGACTCAGGACAGGGGGCCTTTCAGTTCTTC; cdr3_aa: CASSDSGQGAFQFF
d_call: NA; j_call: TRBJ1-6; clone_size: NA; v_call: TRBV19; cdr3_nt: TGTGCCAGTAGATCGAGTCGTCTCTCCTATAATTCACCCCTCCACTTT; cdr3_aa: CASRSSRLSYNSPLHF
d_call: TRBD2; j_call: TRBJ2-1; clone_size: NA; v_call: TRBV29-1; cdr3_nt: TGCAGCGGCGGGGGTAGGTCCTACAATGAGCAGTTCTTC; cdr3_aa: CSGGGRSYNEQFF
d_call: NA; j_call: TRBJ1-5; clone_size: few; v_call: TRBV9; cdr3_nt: TGTGCCAGCAGCGTTAAGGCAGGCAGTCAGCCCCAGCATTTT; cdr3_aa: CASSVKAGSQPQHF
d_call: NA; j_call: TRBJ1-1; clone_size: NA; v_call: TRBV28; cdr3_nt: TGTGCCAGCAGTTTAAGCCCCGCTCGCGTCGGGGGGGGGAACACTGAAGCTTTCTTT; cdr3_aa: CASSLSPARVGGGNTEAFF
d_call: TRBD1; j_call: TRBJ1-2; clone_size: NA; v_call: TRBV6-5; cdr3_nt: TGTGCCAGCAGCGGAGGGACAGGGGGGTCCTATGGCTACACCTTC; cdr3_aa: CASSGGTGGSYGYTF
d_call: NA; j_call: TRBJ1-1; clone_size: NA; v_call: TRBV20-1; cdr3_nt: TGCAGTGCCCCACGGGGGGTTGAAGCTTTCTTT; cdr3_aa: CSAPRGVEAFF
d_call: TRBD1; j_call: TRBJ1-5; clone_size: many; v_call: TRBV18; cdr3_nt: TGTGCCAGCTCACTACAGGGGCAAGAGGATCAGCCCCAGCATTTT; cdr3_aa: CASSLQGQEDQPQHF
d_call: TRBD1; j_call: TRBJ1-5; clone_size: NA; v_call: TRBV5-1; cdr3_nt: TGCGCCAGCAGCCCCGGGACAGGGGAACAGCCCCAGCATTTT; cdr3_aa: CASSPGTGEQPQHF
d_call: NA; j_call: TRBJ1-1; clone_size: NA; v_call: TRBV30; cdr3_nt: TGTGCCTGGAAGGGACAAGTCAACACTGAAGCTTTCTTT; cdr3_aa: CAWKGQVNTEAFF